Listed below are T cell receptor beta chains from one sample, sequenced in a study of shared clonotypes between healthy human individuals. Using immunoSEQ multiplex PCR, the repertoire was profiled, and TCRdb retains in-frame clones only, with some absent. The sample carries about 2.3 million clones, roughly 92% recorded once. Sequenced material: naive CD4+ T cells from PBMCs. The receptors were gathered from a young man in good health. Some clones in this sample may be carry-over from other donors' samples. The CDR3 runs from the conserved cysteine through the conserved F or W. The D gene is left open where the match is weak. A row's size may be missing; if present it is once, few, many or a size class.

V gene	D gene	J gene	clone size	CDR3 protein	CDR3 DNA
TRBV9	TRBD2	TRBJ2-1	.	CASSVAGLALYNEQFF	TGTGCCAGCAGCGTAGCGGGACTAGCGCTTTACAATGAGCAGTTCTTC
TRBV4-2	TRBD2	TRBJ2-3	.	CASSQVLAGTPDTQYF	TGTGCCAGCAGCCAAGTCCTAGCGGGAACTCCAGATACGCAGTATTTT
TRBV15	.	TRBJ2-7	.	CATSRGPLSGNEQYF	TGTGCCACCAGCAGAGGACCCCTTTCGGGGAACGAGCAGTACTTC
TRBV2	TRBD1	TRBJ1-4	.	CASSETRGQDGVFF	TGTGCCAGCAGTGAAACACGGGGACAGGATGGGGTGTTTTTT
TRBV29-1	TRBD1	TRBJ2-7	.	CSVEGQGASYEQYF	TGCAGCGTTGAAGGGCAGGGGGCCTCCTACGAGCAGTACTTC
TRBV27	.	TRBJ2-1	.	CASSHRNEQFF	TGTGCCAGCAGTCACCGAAATGAGCAGTTCTTC
TRBV28	TRBD1	TRBJ1-4	.	CASSSFRQGARSATNEKLFF	TGTGCCAGCAGTTCATTCCGACAGGGGGCTAGGAGTGCAACTAATGAAAAACTGTTTTTT
TRBV2	TRBD1	TRBJ1-4	few	CASKTGVNEKLFF	TGTGCCAGCAAGACAGGGGTAAACGAAAAACTGTTTTTT
TRBV5-6	TRBD1	TRBJ2-4	.	CASSFSRQGFKTQVNIQYF	TGTGCCAGCAGCTTCTCACGACAGGGGTTCAAGACCCAAGTAAACATTCAGTACTTC
TRBV11-2	.	TRBJ2-7	.	CASSPMAGSSYEQYF	TGTGCCAGCAGTCCAATGGCGGGGAGTTCCTACGAGCAGTACTTC
TRBV7-3	TRBD1	TRBJ2-1	.	CASSPGTGYNEQFF	TGTGCCAGCAGCCCAGGGACAGGGTACAATGAGCAGTTCTTC
TRBV10-3	.	TRBJ1-2	.	CAISEFKMAVRGYGYTF	TGTGCCATCAGTGAGTTTAAGATGGCCGTCAGGGGATATGGCTACACCTTC
TRBV11-2	.	TRBJ2-7	.	CASSLFGDIRYEQYF	TGTGCCAGCAGCTTATTCGGGGACATCCGGTACGAGCAGTACTTC
TRBV11-2	.	TRBJ2-1	.	CASSLDPQRSYNEQFF	TGTGCCAGCAGCTTAGATCCCCAGCGGTCCTACAATGAGCAGTTCTTC
TRBV15	.	TRBJ1-3	.	CATSSFGRASGNTIYF	TGTGCCACCAGCAGTTTCGGCAGGGCTTCGGGAAACACCATATATTTT
TRBV28	TRBD2	TRBJ2-3	.	CASSSAGGVPDTQYF	TGTGCCAGCAGTTCAGCGGGAGGCGTCCCAGATACGCAGTATTTT
TRBV5-4	TRBD1	TRBJ2-1	.	CASSQDRGHPSYNEQFF	TGTGCCAGCAGCCAGGACAGGGGCCACCCCTCCTACAATGAGCAGTTCTTC
TRBV2	TRBD1	TRBJ1-2	.	CASSRDSFHTF	TGTGCCAGCAGTCGGGACAGTTTCCACACCTTC
TRBV28	.	TRBJ1-2	.	CASSFEGYGYTF	TGTGCCAGCAGTTTTGAGGGCTATGGCTACACCTTC
TRBV5-6	.	TRBJ2-7	.	CASSDAGAGHEQYF	TGTGCCAGCAGCGATGCAGGGGCAGGGCACGAGCAGTACTTC
TRBV11-3	TRBD2	TRBJ2-7	.	CASSVTSASYEQYF	TGTGCCAGCAGCGTAACTAGCGCAAGTTACGAGCAGTACTTC
TRBV27	.	TRBJ2-3	.	CASSLRSDLAFTDTQYF	TGTGCCAGCAGTTTAAGGTCTGATCTAGCATTCACAGATACGCAGTATTTT
TRBV6-6	.	TRBJ2-2	.	CASSTVIGDTGELFF	TGTGCCAGCTCCACCGTAATCGGGGACACCGGGGAGCTGTTTTTT
TRBV7-3	TRBD1	TRBJ2-1	.	CASSPKTGSHEQFF	TGTGCCAGCAGCCCCAAGACAGGGAGTCATGAGCAGTTCTTC
TRBV11-2	TRBD2	TRBJ2-1	.	CASNPTGRASGGNEQFF	TGTGCCAGCAACCCGACGGGGAGGGCTAGCGGGGGAAATGAGCAGTTCTTC
TRBV7-9	.	TRBJ2-3	.	CASSLVGTLKGTDTQYF	TGTGCCAGCAGCCTCGTGGGGACCCTGAAGGGGACAGATACGCAGTATTTT
TRBV28	TRBD1	TRBJ1-2	once	CASRHAGQGNYGYTF	TGTGCCAGCAGGCACGCGGGACAGGGGAACTATGGCTACACCTTC
TRBV18	TRBD1	TRBJ2-7	.	CASSHFRPGQGARLGEQYF	TGTGCCAGCTCCCACTTTCGGCCGGGACAGGGGGCCCGGTTAGGAGAGCAGTACTTC
TRBV18	.	TRBJ1-1	.	CASSPPGRVANTEAFF	TGTGCCAGCTCACCACCGGGGCGGGTCGCGAACACTGAAGCTTTCTTT
TRBV15	.	TRBJ2-5	.	CATSRDRVFPETQYF	TGTGCCACCAGCAGAGATCGGGTCTTCCCAGAGACCCAGTACTTC
TRBV5-1	TRBD2	TRBJ2-7	once	CASSLKGSGIAREQYF	TGCGCCAGCAGCTTGAAGGGTAGCGGGATAGCACGCGAGCAGTACTTC
TRBV2	.	TRBJ1-2	.	CASRALDGYTF	TGTGCCAGCAGAGCTTTGGATGGCTACACCTTC
TRBV10-1	.	TRBJ2-7	.	CASSERGREQYF	TGCGCCAGCAGTGAGCGGGGCCGCGAGCAGTACTTC
TRBV5-1	.	TRBJ1-4	.	CASTQMEGANEKLFF	TGCGCCAGCACCCAAATGGAAGGGGCTAATGAAAAACTGTTTTTT
TRBV5-6	.	TRBJ2-1	.	CASSVEGPPSEQFF	TGTGCCAGCAGCGTCGAAGGGCCTCCGTCCGAGCAGTTCTTC
TRBV5-5	.	TRBJ1-5	.	CASSLVGGDQPQHF	TGTGCCAGCAGCTTGGTGGGAGGAGATCAGCCCCAGCATTTT
TRBV2	.	TRBJ1-2	.	CASRVDSTVGYTF	TGTGCCAGCAGGGTCGACAGTACGGTAGGCTACACCTTC
TRBV30	.	TRBJ1-4	.	CAWSVGTAEKLFF	TGTGCCTGGAGTGTGGGGACTGCTGAAAAACTGTTTTTT
TRBV6-5	.	TRBJ2-7	.	CASIPAGAYEQYF	TGTGCCAGCATACCCGCAGGGGCCTACGAGCAGTACTTC
TRBV4-2	TRBD1	TRBJ1-5	.	CASSLSGGSNQPQHF	TGTGCCAGCAGCCTCTCAGGGGGTAGCAATCAGCCCCAGCATTTT
TRBV15	.	TRBJ1-2	.	CATSRDAGRGYTF	TGTGCCACCAGCAGAGATGCAGGGAGAGGCTACACCTTC
TRBV18	TRBD2	TRBJ2-7	.	CASSPLAGDVYEQYF	TGTGCCAGCTCACCCCTAGCGGGAGATGTATACGAGCAGTACTTC
TRBV28	TRBD2	TRBJ2-1	.	CASGLAGAYNEQFF	TGTGCCAGCGGACTAGCGGGGGCCTACAATGAGCAGTTCTTC
TRBV14	TRBD1	TRBJ2-7	.	CASSDRVLYEQYF	TGTGCCAGCAGCGACAGGGTTCTCTACGAGCAGTACTTC
TRBV5-1	TRBD2	TRBJ2-3	.	CASSGDLLEARGSRTQYF	TGCGCCAGCAGCGGGGACCTGCTAGAGGCCCGCGGGAGTCGTACGCAGTATTTT
TRBV27	TRBD1	TRBJ1-5	.	CASSLLRDRAMNQPQHF	TGTGCCAGCAGTTTATTGAGGGACAGGGCTATGAATCAGCCCCAGCATTTT
TRBV6-1	TRBD1	TRBJ1-5	.	CASRPGQGSNQPQHF	TGTGCCAGCAGGCCGGGACAGGGGTCAAATCAGCCCCAGCATTTT
TRBV6-1	.	TRBJ2-7	.	CASRGTSSSYEQYF	TGTGCCAGCAGGGGGACCTCGAGCTCCTACGAGCAGTACTTC
TRBV18	.	TRBJ2-7	.	CASSPAYNYEQYF	TGTGCCAGCTCACCAGCCTATAACTACGAGCAGTACTTC